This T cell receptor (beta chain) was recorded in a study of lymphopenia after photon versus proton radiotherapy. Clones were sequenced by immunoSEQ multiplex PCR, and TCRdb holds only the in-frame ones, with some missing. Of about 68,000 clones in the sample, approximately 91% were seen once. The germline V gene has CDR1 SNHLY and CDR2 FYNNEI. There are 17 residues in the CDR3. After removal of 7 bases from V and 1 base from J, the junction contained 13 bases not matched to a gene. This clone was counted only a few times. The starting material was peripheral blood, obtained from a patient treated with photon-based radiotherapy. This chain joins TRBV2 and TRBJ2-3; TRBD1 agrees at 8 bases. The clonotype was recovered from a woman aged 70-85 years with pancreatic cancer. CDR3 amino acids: CASIKPRTGLGTDTQYF. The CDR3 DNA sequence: TGTGCCAGCATCAAACCAAGGACAGGGTTGGGCACAGATACGCAGTATTTT.